The rows below give T cell receptor beta chains drawn from one sample of a study of molecular identifiers for immune sequencing clone quantification. TCRdb called the PCR reads again in MiXCR, with one record for every CDR3 protein. The sample carries over 550,000 distinct CDR3 sequences, roughly 27% recorded once. The source material was naive CD8+ T cells from blood, with Jurkat cell RNA spiked in. The receptor source for this set is a human donor in good health. Some libraries in this study had Jurkat cell RNA spiked in. Each CDR3 is given with its conserved first and last residue. Fields, in order: V gene, J gene, clone size, D gene, CDR3 protein, CDR3 DNA. D genes are given only for firm matches. For some rows the clone size is stated as once, few or many, or as a class when expanded; others skip it.

TRBV15	TRBJ1-3	.	.	CATSSLSSPGRIGRSTIYF	TGTGCCACCAGCAGTCTGAGCAGCCCGGGCCGGATAGGTCGAAGCACCATATATTTT
TRBV24-1	TRBJ2-1	many	TRBD1	CATSGAWTGPYNEQFF	TGTGCCACCAGTGGAGCGTGGACAGGCCCCTACAATGAGCAGTTCTTC
TRBV20-1	TRBJ2-7	.	.	CSAREEGGGYEQYF	TGCAGTGCTAGAGAGGAGGGTGGGGGCTACGAGCAGTACTTC
TRBV30	TRBJ2-1	many	.	CAWRGGLEQFF	TGTGCCTGGAGGGGGGGGCTTGAGCAGTTCTTC
TRBV12-5	TRBJ2-3	many	TRBD2	CASGPGLAGVTDTQYF	TGTGCTAGTGGTCCAGGACTAGCGGGCGTCACAGATACGCAGTATTTT
TRBV6-2/TRBV6-3	TRBJ2-7	few	TRBD1	CASSYDRGPQEQYF	TGTGCCAGCAGTTACGACAGGGGGCCGCAGGAGCAGTACTTC
TRBV7-9	TRBJ1-6	few	TRBD1	CASSYRMETGLNSPLHF	TGTGCCAGCAGCTACAGGATGGAGACAGGGCTCAATTCACCCCTCCACTTT
TRBV6-1	TRBJ2-7	many	.	CASSEEGYEQYF	TGTGCCAGCAGTGAGGAGGGCTACGAGCAGTACTTC
TRBV27	TRBJ1-2	few	.	CASKAGVPYGYTF	TGTGCCAGCAAGGCGGGCGTACCCTATGGCTACACCTTC
TRBV4-1	TRBJ2-3	.	.	CASSHMTPVRYF	TGCGCCAGCAGCCACATGACCCCCGTCCGGTATTTT
TRBV19	TRBJ1-1	.	TRBD1	CASSRRTGLNTEAFF	TGTGCCAGTAGTCGACGGACAGGACTGAACACTGAAGCTTTCTTT